Shown below are 9 T cell receptor beta chains from a single sample sequenced in a study of blood T cell repertoires in COVID-19. The data were produced by immunoSEQ multiplex PCR, yet TCRdb's version contains in-frame clones alone and is incomplete. The profile shows 200,000 to 300,000 clones, more than 85% of them singletons. The specimen sequenced was peripheral blood. The receptors here all came from a person aged 18 to 30 with COVID-19, enrolled during active disease.

J is TRBJ2-3 and V is TRBV5-1; TRBD2 agrees at 12 bases. The CDR3 has 16 amino acids. V dropped 4 bases and J dropped 2; count of bases not matched to a gene: 5. From germline, CDR1 is SGHRS and CDR2 YFSETQ. As DNA, the CDR3 is TGCGCCAGCAGCGGAAGACTAGCGGGAGCCACAGATACGCAGTATTTT. Translated, it gives CASSGRLAGATDTQYF.

This clone was seen only once. J is TRBJ2-7 and V is TRBV6-6; D not resolved. The CDR3 has 11 residues. The germline V gene encodes CDR1 MNHNY and CDR2 SVGAGI (reference sequence). V was pared by 7 bases and J by 4 bases, with 8 bases between. CDR3 nucleotide sequence: TGTGCCAGCACCGCGAGGTACGAGCAGTACTTC. Encoded protein: CASTARYEQYF.

This clone came up a few times. The chain is built from TRBV25-1 and TRBJ1-4; TRBD1 aligns across 9 bases. The germline CDR1 and CDR2 sequences are MGHDK and SYGVNS. V shed 2 bases, J shed 7 bases, and the junction held 8 bases outside the gene matches. The CDR3 has 16 amino acids. CDR3 protein: CASSEPGTGTSEKLFF. CDR3 bases: TGTGCCAGCAGTGAACCCGGGACAGGGACTTCTGAAAAACTGTTTTTT.

A single count supports this clone. The chain has TRBV28 and TRBJ2-3; maybe TRBD1 (7 bases). This CDR3 is built from 16 residues. Germline V CDR1 and CDR2: MDHEN, SYDVKM. V was trimmed by 2 bases and J by 2 bases, leaving 14 bases between them. The DNA of the CDR3 is TGTGCCAGCAGTTTAGGGCAGGGGGGCCTCACAGATACGCAGTATTTT. Residues: CASSLGQGGLTDTQYF.

The V gene is TRBV6-5, the J gene TRBJ2-5; 8 bases map to TRBD2. There are 15 residues in the CDR3. CDR1 is MNHEY and CDR2 is SVGAGI in the germline V gene. V lost 5 bases to trimming and J lost 1 base; unmatched junction nucleotides: 6. The DNA for the CDR3 is TGTGCCAGCAGTCCGGGACTAGTGCGCCAAGAGACCCAGTACTTC. Translating gives CASSPGLVRQETQYF.

There are a few counts of this clone. The rearrangement uses TRBV3-1 (or the pseudogene TRBV3-2) and TRBJ1-2, with a tentative D call TRBD1 (6 bases). The germline V gene encodes CDR1 LGHDT and CDR2 YNNKEL (reference sequence). CDR3 size: 16 residues. Trimming stripped 1 base from V and 6 bases from J, with 18 bases between. The CDR3 DNA reads TGTGCCAGCAGCCAAGGGGCGGGGGCCCGCAAGGATGGCTACACCTTC. Protein product: CASSQGAGARKDGYTF.

The CDR3: CASSGVRGSYEQYF. Written as DNA, the CDR3 is TGCGCCAGCAGTGGGGTCAGGGGAAGCTACGAGCAGTACTTC. The gene calls are TRBV10-1 and TRBJ2-7, with D perhaps matching TRBD1 (6 bases). The CDR3 contains 14 residues. The V end was cut by 4 bases, the J end by 3 bases, with 13 bases between. Germline V gives CDR1 WNHNN, CDR2 SYGVQD (reference sequence).

The chain couples TRBV19 to TRBJ1-5; no firm D call. V was clipped by 6 bases and J by 0 bases, with 12 bases between them. This CDR3 is built from 15 residues. Germline loops: CDR1 LNHDA, CDR2 SQIVND (reference sequence). Here the CDR3 DNA reads TGTGCCAGTAGCCTTACAGTCAATAGCAATCAGCCCCAGCATTTT. Translating it yields CASSLTVNSNQPQHF.

V is TRBV19 and J is TRBJ1-2; a possible D gene is TRBD1 (5 bases). The CDR3 is 14 residues long. The germline V gene encodes CDR1 LNHDA and CDR2 SQIVND (reference sequence). Trimming removed 4 bases from V and 2 bases from J, with 11 bases in between. CDR3 region: CASSTGHPNYGYTF. CDR3 nucleotide sequence: TGTGCCAGTAGTACCGGACACCCCAACTATGGCTACACCTTC. Drawing the rest from reference TRBV19 and TRBJ1-2, the complete variable domain is DGGITQSPKYLFRKEGQNVTLSCEQNLNHDAMYWYRQDPGQGLRLIYYSQIVNDFQKGDIAEGYSVSREKKESFPLTVTSAQKNPTAFYLCASSTGHPNYGYTFGSGTRLTVV.